The TCR beta chain described here comes from a study of T cells expressing NK-cell markers. Study-wide context: In sorted CD3+CD56+NKG2C+, CD3+CD56+NKG2C- and CD3+CD56-NKG2C+ T cells, TCR beta repertoires were obtained. Seven donors tested HCMV-seropositive and one tested seronegative among the eight sequenced.

Note on this clonotype: Its antigen is unidentified.

From the 5' RACE reads, TCRdb lists one entry per CDR3 protein and no DNA. Across roughly 300,000 distinct CDR3 sequences, the top ten clones capture about 4% of the sample. CDR3 size: 20 residues. From germline, CDR1 is SQVTM and CDR2 ANQGSEA. Findings and caveats of the study: The contribution of dominant NKG2C+ clonotypes to CD8+ T cells in six donors was roughly 1.0-7.0%. There were a few donors in whom these clonotypes also led the CD3+CD56-NKG2C+ fraction.

Material for sequencing was blood T cells: a sorted CD56 or NKG2C T cell subset, CD4+ or CD8+ T cells, or bulk PBMC T cells (not recorded which). The J gene is TRBJ2-7, the V gene TRBV29-1; as DNA is missing, the TRBD1 call by TCRdb cannot be tested. The sequence was collected from a woman aged 18-70 years in good health. This CDR3 is CSVDTPTGAPSLRSSYEQYF.